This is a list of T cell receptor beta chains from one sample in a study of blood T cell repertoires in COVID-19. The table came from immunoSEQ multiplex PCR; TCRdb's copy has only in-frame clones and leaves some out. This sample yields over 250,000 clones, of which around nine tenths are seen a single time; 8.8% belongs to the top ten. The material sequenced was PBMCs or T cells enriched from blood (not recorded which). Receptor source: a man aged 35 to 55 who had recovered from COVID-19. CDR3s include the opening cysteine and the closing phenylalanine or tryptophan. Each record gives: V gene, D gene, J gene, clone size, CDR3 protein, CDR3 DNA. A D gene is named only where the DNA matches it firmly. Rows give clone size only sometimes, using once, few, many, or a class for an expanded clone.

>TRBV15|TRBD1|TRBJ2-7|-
CATRTGTGSYEQYF
TGTGCCACCAGAACCGGGACAGGGAGCTACGAGCAGTACTTC
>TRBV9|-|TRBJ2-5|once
CASSVGLSSRETQYF
TGTGCCAGCAGCGTAGGACTCTCAAGTCGAGAGACCCAGTACTTC
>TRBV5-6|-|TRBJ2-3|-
CASSLVQGLADTQYF
TGTGCCAGCAGCTTGGTACAGGGCTTGGCAGATACGCAGTATTTT
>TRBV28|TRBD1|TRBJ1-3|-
CASSFTGQGIGNTIYF
TGTGCCAGCAGTTTTACGGGACAGGGGATTGGAAACACCATATATTTT
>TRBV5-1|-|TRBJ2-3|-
CASSLPLVGDSTDTQYF
TGCGCCAGCAGCTTGCCATTAGTCGGGGATAGCACAGATACGCAGTATTTT
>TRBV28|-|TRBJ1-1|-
CASSDTQNTEAFF
TGTGCCAGCAGTGATACACAGAACACTGAAGCTTTCTTT
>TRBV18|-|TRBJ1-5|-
CASSPPGGGNQPQHF
TGTGCCAGCTCACCACCGGGGGGGGGCAATCAGCCCCAGCATTTT
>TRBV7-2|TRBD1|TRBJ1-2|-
CASSLPGQGGYGGYTF
TGTGCCAGCAGCCTCCCCGGACAGGGAGGCTATGGTGGCTACACCTTC
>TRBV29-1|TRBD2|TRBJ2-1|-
CSTIGGSSGSGYNEQFF
TGCAGCACCATTGGTGGGTCTAGCGGGAGTGGCTACAATGAGCAGTTCTTC
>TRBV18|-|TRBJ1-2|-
CASCPDDSYGYTF
TGTGCCAGCTGCCCAGATGACAGCTATGGCTACACCTTC
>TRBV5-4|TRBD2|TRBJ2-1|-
CASSFRAGEYNEQFF
TGTGCCAGCAGCTTTAGAGCGGGAGAGTACAATGAGCAGTTCTTC
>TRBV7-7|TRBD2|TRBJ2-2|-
CASSLELAGNTGELFF
TGTGCCAGCAGCTTAGAGCTAGCGGGTAACACCGGGGAGCTGTTTTTT
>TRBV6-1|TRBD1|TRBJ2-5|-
CASSATPRGQAQETQYF
TGTGCCAGCAGTGCCACCCCAAGGGGGCAGGCACAAGAGACCCAGTACTTC
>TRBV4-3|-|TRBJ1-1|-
CASSQQGFGTEAFF
TGCGCCAGCAGCCAACAGGGCTTCGGCACTGAAGCTTTCTTT
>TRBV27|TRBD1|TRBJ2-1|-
CASSLSRTGGNEQFF
TGTGCCAGCAGTTTATCAAGGACAGGGGGCAATGAGCAGTTCTTC
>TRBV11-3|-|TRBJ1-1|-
CASSLDLWRGENTEAFF
TGTGCCAGCAGCTTAGATCTCTGGCGGGGGGAGAACACTGAAGCTTTCTTT
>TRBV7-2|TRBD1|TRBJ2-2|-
CASTRRQGITGELFF
TGTGCCAGCACCAGACGACAGGGAATCACCGGGGAGCTGTTTTTT
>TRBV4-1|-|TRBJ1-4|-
CASSQLGQRIGKLFF
TGCGCCAGCAGCCAATTAGGACAGAGGATAGGAAAACTGTTTTTT
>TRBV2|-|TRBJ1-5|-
CASSEFRGNNQPQHF
TGTGCCAGCAGTGAATTTAGGGGGAACAATCAGCCCCAGCATTTT
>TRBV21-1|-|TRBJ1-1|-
CASSKYRTGVNTEAFF
TGTGCCAGCAGCAAATACCGGACAGGGGTGAACACTGAAGCTTTCTTT
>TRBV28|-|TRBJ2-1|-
CASSFSAYNEQFF
TGTGCCAGCAGTTTTTCAGCCTACAATGAGCAGTTCTTC
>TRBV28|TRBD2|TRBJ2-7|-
CASSSLSGSLYEQYF
TGTGCCAGCAGTTCCCTTAGCGGGAGTTTGTACGAGCAGTACTTC
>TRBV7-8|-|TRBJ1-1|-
CASSPSMRGTEAFF
TGTGCCAGCAGCCCTAGTATGCGGGGAACTGAAGCTTTCTTT
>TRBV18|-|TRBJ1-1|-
CASSPETDSTEAFF
TGTGCCAGCTCACCCGAGACAGACTCAACTGAAGCTTTCTTT
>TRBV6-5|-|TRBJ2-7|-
CASSYSQGGDEQYF
TGTGCCAGCAGTTACAGCCAGGGGGGCGACGAGCAGTACTTC
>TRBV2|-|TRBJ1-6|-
CASIPVYNSPLHF
TGTGCCAGCATTCCAGTCTATAATTCACCCCTCCACTTT
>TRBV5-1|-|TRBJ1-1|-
CASSLKDRDILRTEAFF
TGCGCCAGCAGCTTGAAGGATCGGGACATCCTTCGCACTGAAGCTTTCTTT
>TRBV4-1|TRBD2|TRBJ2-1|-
CASSQPRLAGGYNEQFF
TGCGCCAGCAGCCAACCCCGACTAGCGGGAGGATACAATGAGCAGTTCTTC
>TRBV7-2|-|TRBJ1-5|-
CASSLGPPGWGNQPQHF
TGTGCCAGCAGCTTAGGGCCCCCGGGTTGGGGCAATCAGCCCCAGCATTTT
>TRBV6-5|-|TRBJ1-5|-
CASSHRDNQPQHF
TGTGCCAGCAGTCACAGGGACAATCAGCCCCAGCATTTT
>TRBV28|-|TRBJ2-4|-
CASRTGRWLAKNIQYF
TGTGCCAGCAGAACAGGACGGTGGCTAGCCAAAAACATTCAGTACTTC
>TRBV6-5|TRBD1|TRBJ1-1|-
CASSRTGRDTEAFF
TGTGCCAGCAGTAGGACAGGGAGGGACACTGAAGCTTTCTTT
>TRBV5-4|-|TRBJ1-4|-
CASSYRVGNEKLFF
TGTGCCAGCAGCTACAGGGTGGGAAACGAAAAACTGTTTTTT
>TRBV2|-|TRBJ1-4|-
CASSARVNEKLFF
TGTGCCAGCAGTGCCCGGGTTAATGAAAAACTGTTTTTT
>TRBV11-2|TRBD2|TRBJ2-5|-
CASSYGLAGNENKETQYF
TGTGCCAGCAGCTATGGACTAGCGGGAAATGAAAATAAAGAGACCCAGTACTTC
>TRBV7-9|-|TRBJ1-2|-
CASSPSGGAVF
TGTGCCAGCAGCCCCTCGGGGGGTGCAGTATTC
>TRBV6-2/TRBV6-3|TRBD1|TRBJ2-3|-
CASSPPGGRDTQYF
TGTGCCAGCAGCCCTCCAGGGGGCAGGGATACGCAGTATTTT
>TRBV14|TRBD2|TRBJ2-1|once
CASSQDPPGGGNEQFF
TGTGCCAGCAGCCAAGACCCCCCGGGAGGGGGCAATGAGCAGTTCTTC
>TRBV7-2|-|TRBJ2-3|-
CASSFAGRTGTLPDTQYF
TGTGCCAGCAGCTTTGCAGGTAGGACTGGGACACTCCCAGATACGCAGTATTTT
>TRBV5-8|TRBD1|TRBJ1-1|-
CASSLGQGAGWTEAFF
TGTGCCAGCAGCTTGGGACAGGGGGCGGGTTGGACTGAAGCTTTCTTT
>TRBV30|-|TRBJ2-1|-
CAWGSTWNEQFF
TGTGCCTGGGGATCTACGTGGAATGAGCAGTTCTTC
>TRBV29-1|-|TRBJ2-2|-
CSAVLASAGELFF
TGCAGCGCGGTCCTAGCATCCGCCGGGGAGCTGTTTTTT
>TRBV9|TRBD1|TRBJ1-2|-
CASSGRTGSSPGYTF
TGTGCCAGCAGCGGCCGGACAGGAAGTTCACCTGGCTACACCTTC
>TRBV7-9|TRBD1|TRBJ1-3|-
CASSQTHRGSGNTIYF
TGTGCCAGCAGCCAGACCCACAGGGGCTCTGGAAACACCATATATTTT
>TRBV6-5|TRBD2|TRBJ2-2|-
CASRGLAFNTGELFF
TGTGCCAGCAGGGGACTAGCGTTCAACACCGGGGAGCTGTTTTTT
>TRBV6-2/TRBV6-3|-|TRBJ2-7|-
CASSRRGNVNEQYF
TGTGCCAGCAGTCGACGGGGGAATGTGAACGAGCAGTACTTC
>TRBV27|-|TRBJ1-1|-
CASSSRTDWTEAFF
TGTGCCAGCAGTTCCCGGACAGATTGGACTGAAGCTTTCTTT
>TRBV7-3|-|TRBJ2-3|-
CASSLNPSSADTQYF
TGTGCCAGCAGCTTAAATCCCAGTAGCGCAGATACGCAGTATTTT
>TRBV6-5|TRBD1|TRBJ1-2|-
CASSTGQGPDYGYTF
TGTGCCAGCAGTACCGGACAGGGTCCAGACTATGGCTACACCTTC
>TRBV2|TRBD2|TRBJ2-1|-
CASSSPQRGVYNEQFF
TGTGCCAGCAGTTCCCCCCAGCGGGGGGTATACAATGAGCAGTTCTTC
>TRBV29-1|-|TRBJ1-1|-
CSVVSGNTEAFF
TGCAGCGTTGTTAGCGGGAACACTGAAGCTTTCTTT
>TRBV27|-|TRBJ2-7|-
CASSSAYLAEAYEQYF
TGTGCCAGCAGTAGCGCTTATTTAGCGGAGGCCTACGAGCAGTACTTC
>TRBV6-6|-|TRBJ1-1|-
CASSYSGGWTEAFF
TGTGCCAGCAGTTATAGCGGGGGTTGGACTGAAGCTTTCTTT
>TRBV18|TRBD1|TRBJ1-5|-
CASSPPPTAGGSSQPQHF
TGTGCCAGCTCACCACCCCCGACCGCAGGGGGCTCGTCTCAGCCCCAGCATTTT
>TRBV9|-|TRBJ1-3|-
CASSVRWQASGNTIYF
TGTGCCAGCAGCGTAAGGTGGCAGGCCTCTGGAAACACCATATATTTT